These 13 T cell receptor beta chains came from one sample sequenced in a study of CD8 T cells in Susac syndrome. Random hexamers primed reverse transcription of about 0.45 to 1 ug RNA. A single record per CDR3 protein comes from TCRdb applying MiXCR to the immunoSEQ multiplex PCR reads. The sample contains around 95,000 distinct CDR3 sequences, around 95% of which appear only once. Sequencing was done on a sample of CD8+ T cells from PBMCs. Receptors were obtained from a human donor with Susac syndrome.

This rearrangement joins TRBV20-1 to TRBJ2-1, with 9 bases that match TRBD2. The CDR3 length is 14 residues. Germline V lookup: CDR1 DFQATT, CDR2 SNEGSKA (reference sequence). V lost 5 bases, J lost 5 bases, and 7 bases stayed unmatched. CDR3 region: CSAPLAGPHNEQFF. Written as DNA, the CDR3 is TGCAGTGCTCCCCTAGCGGGGCCACACAATGAGCAGTTCTTC.

CDR3 DNA: TGTGCCAGCAGCTTAGGGGCGACAGGGTGGAATGAAAAACTGTTTTTT. Its translation: CASSLGATGWNEKLFF. The chain uses TRBV7-8 and TRBJ1-4, with 7 bases fitting TRBD1. This CDR3 has 16 residues. Germline CDR1 is SGHVS and CDR2 is FQNEAQ. Unmatched junction bases numbered 7, after V lost 1 base and J lost 5 bases.

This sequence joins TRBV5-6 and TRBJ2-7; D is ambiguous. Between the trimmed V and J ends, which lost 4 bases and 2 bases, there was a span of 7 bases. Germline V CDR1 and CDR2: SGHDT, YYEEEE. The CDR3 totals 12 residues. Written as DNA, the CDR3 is TGTGCCAGCAGCGCCGGTCCCTACGAGCAGTACTTC. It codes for CASSAGPYEQYF.

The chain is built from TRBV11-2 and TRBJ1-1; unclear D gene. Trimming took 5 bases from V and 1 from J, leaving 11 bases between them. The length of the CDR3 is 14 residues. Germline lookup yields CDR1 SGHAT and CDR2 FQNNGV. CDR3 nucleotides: TGTGCCAGCAGCCCTTGGCGGGAGAACACTGAAGCTTTCTTT. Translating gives CASSPWRENTEAFF.

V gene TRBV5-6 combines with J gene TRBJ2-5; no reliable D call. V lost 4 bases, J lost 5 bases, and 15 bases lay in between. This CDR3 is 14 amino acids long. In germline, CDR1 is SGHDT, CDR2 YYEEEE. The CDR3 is CASSDSIRMETQYF. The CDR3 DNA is TGTGCCAGCAGCGATTCCATACGGATGGAGACCCAGTACTTC.

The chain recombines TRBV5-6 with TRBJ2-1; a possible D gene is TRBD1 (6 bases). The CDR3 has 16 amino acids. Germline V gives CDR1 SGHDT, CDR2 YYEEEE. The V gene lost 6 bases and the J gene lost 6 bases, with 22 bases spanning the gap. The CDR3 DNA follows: TGTGCCAGCATCTCCCCAGGGGACGCCGGAAGCAATGAGCAGTTCTTC. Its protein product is CASISPGDAGSNEQFF. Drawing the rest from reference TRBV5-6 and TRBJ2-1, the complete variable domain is DAGVTQSPTHLIKTRGQQVTLRCSPKSGHDTVSWYQQALGQGPQFIFQYYEEEERQRGNFPDRFSGHQFPNYSSELNVNALLLGDSALYLCASISPGDAGSNEQFFGPGTRLTVL.

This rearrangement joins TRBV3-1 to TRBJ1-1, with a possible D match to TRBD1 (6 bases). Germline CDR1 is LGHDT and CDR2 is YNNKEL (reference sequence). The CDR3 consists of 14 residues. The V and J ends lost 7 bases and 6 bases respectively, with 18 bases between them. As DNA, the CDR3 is TGTGCCAGCACCTCGCAACAGGGTAATGCTGAAGCTTTCTTT. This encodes CASTSQQGNAEAFF.

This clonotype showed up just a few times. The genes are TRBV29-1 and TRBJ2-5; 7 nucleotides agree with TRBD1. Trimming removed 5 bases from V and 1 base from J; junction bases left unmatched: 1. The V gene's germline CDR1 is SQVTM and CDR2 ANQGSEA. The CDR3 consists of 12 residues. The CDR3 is CSVYRGQETQYF. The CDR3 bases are TGCAGCGTTTACAGGGGCCAAGAGACCCAGTACTTC.

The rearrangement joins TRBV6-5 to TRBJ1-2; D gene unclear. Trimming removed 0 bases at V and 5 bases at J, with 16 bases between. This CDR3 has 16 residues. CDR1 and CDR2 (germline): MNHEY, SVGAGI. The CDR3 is CASSYSMVATVYGYTF. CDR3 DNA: TGTGCCAGCAGTTACTCGATGGTCGCCACGGTATATGGCTACACCTTC.

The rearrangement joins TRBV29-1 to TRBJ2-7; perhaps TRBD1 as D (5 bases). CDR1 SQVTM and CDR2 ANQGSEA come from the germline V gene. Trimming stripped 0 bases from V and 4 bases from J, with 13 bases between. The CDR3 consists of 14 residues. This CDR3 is CSVEDRVGAYEQYF. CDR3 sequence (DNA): TGCAGCGTTGAAGACAGGGTAGGGGCTTACGAGCAGTACTTC.

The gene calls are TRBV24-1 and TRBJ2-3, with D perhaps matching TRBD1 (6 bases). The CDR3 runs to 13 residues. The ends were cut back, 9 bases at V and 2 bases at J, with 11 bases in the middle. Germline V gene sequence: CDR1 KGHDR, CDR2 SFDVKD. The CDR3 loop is CATQDSSTDTQYF. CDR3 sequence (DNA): TGTGCCACCCAGGACAGTTCCACAGATACGCAGTATTTT.

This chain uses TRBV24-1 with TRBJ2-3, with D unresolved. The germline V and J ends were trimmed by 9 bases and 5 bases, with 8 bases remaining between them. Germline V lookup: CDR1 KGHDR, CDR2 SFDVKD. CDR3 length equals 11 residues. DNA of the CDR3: TGTGCCACCGTGTTTGGAGATACGCAGTATTTT. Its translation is CATVFGDTQYF.

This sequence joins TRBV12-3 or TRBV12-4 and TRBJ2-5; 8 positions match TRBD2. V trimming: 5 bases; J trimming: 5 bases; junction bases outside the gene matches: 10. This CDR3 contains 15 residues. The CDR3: CASSTGTSRFETQYF. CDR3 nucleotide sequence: TGTGCCAGCAGTACCGGGACTAGTAGGTTCGAGACCCAGTACTTC.